This T cell receptor (beta chain) was sequenced during a study of T cell repertoires in cytomegalovirus infection. Study context: Both CMV infection and a matching HLA type were indicated by public TCR beta signatures.

Via MiXCR, TCRdb re-called the reads, giving one row per CDR3 protein. Found here are just under 500,000 distinct CDR3 sequences, roughly a third of them singletons; the top ten hold about a sixth. The germline gives CDR1 LNHDA, CDR2 SQIVND (reference sequence). The CDR3 sequence is 17 residues long. The trim removed 1 base at V and 7 bases at J, leaving 10 bases unmatched. Turning to this clonotype: Antigen: not known.

Study-wide findings and caveats: Dominating the ex vivo response were TCR beta clonotypes that were CMV-specific and HLA-C-restricted.

The chain recombines TRBV19 with TRBJ2-3, with TRBD2 matching over 11 bases. The specimen comprised cultured PBMCs, sampled from culture after CMV antigen stimulation. This TCR came from a human donor in good health (CMV status not recorded). Some clones in this sample may be carry-over from other donors' samples. In DNA form, the CDR3 reads TGTGCCAGTAGTATAGCTACTAGCGGGAGTGTGAGGTATACGCAGTATTTT. Protein: CASSIATSGSVRYTQYF.